Presented here are 8 T cell receptor beta chains from one specimen sequenced in a study of T-cell memory formation after mild COVID-19. TCRdb recomputed calls from the 5' RACE reads with MiXCR, one row per CDR3 protein. The table includes approximately 300,000 distinct CDR3 sequences, less than 9.5% detected once. The source material was PBMCs or a T cell subset sorted from them (not recorded which). The receptors shown here come from a man between 18 and 35 years old who had mild COVID-19 (a few samples of this study predate the infection). Cell type and time point are not known.

This clonotype has only a few counts. The genes are TRBV6-5 and TRBJ2-6, with D possibly called TRBD1 or TRBD2 (6 bases each). Germline V CDR1 and CDR2: MNHEY, SVGAGI. The CDR3 is made up of 18 amino acids. Trimming removed 1 base at V and 2 bases at J, with 15 bases between. CDR3 region: CASSYWSGAFAGANVLTF. Written as DNA, the CDR3 is TGTGCCAGCAGTTACTGGTCGGGGGCATTTGCTGGGGCCAACGTCCTGACTTTC.

This clonotype occurred a few times. The rearrangement joins TRBV28 to TRBJ2-5; 10 nucleotides match TRBD2. The junction had 11 bases not matched to a gene; V was cut back by 5 bases and J by 5 bases. The germline V gene encodes CDR1 MDHEN and CDR2 SYDVKM. This CDR3 is built from 16 residues. The CDR3 is CASSVVSGGTWETQYF. CDR3 in DNA: TGTGCCAGCAGTGTCGTTAGCGGGGGGACATGGGAGACCCAGTACTTC. Using reference TRBV28 and TRBJ2-5 for the parts outside the CDR3, the full variable domain is DVKVTQSSRYLVKRTGEKVFLECVQDMDHENMFWYRQDPGLGLRLIYFSYDVKMKEKGDIPEGYSVSREKKERFSLILESASTNQTSMYLCASSVVSGGTWETQYFGPGTRLLVL.

This clonotype was counted a few times. The chain couples TRBV2 to TRBJ2-7, with 13 positions matching TRBD2. CDR1 and CDR2 (germline): SNHLY, FYNNEI. The CDR3 length is 16 residues. J was trimmed by 0 bases and V by 8 bases; bases with no gene match: 7. The CDR3 loop reads CASGTGLAGSSYEQYV. CDR3 nucleotides: TGTGCCAGCGGTACGGGACTAGCGGGGAGCTCCTACGAGCAGTACGTC.

The chain uses TRBV5-1 and TRBJ1-5, with D possibly being TRBD1 (5 bases). This CDR3 has 13 amino acids. V was trimmed by 4 bases and J by 11 bases, leaving 16 bases between them. Germline assignment: CDR1 SGHRS and CDR2 YFSETQ. The CDR3 DNA reads TGCGCCAGCAGCCCGGGGACTGAAGGGGCCCAGCATTTT. Translation: CASSPGTEGAQHF.

The chain couples TRBV20-1 to TRBJ2-7; 7 bases fit TRBD1. The CDR3 is made up of 14 amino acids. Germline V lookup: CDR1 DFQATT, CDR2 SNEGSKA (reference sequence). V lost 4 bases and J lost 3; bases outside the gene matches: 9. The CDR3 loop is CSAIESGGIYEQYF. CDR3 DNA: TGCAGTGCTATCGAGTCAGGGGGTATCTACGAGCAGTACTTC.

This clonotype has a handful of counts. The CDR3 loop is CASSFASPGTEAFF. The CDR3, as DNA: TGCGCCAGCAGCTTTGCGTCCCCGGGGACTGAAGCTTTCTTT. The chain is built from TRBV5-1 and TRBJ1-1; D not certain. The CDR3 has 14 residues. Trimming left V 2 bases short and J 5 bases short, with 13 bases between. Germline V CDR1 and CDR2: SGHRS, YFSETQ.

In its sample, this clonotype was seen once. The chain links TRBV5-8 to TRBJ2-1; D might be TRBD1 or TRBD2, each matching 6 bases. The germline V gene encodes CDR1 SGHTS and CDR2 YDEGEE. Deletions cut 0 bases from V and 5 bases from J, with 9 bases between. The CDR3 has 14 amino acids. Here the CDR3 DNA reads TGTGCCAGCAGCTTGGGTAGGGGGGACAATGAGCAGTTCTTC. Amino acid sequence: CASSLGRGDNEQFF.

There are a few counts of this clonotype. V gene TRBV5-1 combines with J gene TRBJ2-1; tentatively, D is TRBD1 (5 bases). Trimming took off 4 bases at V and 5 bases at J, with 13 bases between the two ends. The germline gives CDR1 SGHRS, CDR2 YFSETQ. The CDR3 is 14 residues long. CDR3 sequence reads: CASSNTGIDNEQFF. Written as DNA, the CDR3 is TGCGCCAGCAGCAACACAGGAATCGACAATGAGCAGTTCTTC.